The clone carrying this T cell receptor (beta chain) was seen once. Compared with germline, one end of the junction differs, possibly owing to a read error. The data are from a study of T cells in Graves' hyperthyroidism and ophthalmopathy. What was amplified from RNA transcripts were TCR beta CDR3 regions. A first-round RT-PCR of the TCR CDR3 used the HTBI primer set. TCRdb independently ran MiXCR on the multiplex PCR reads; one entry per CDR3 protein. The data show approximately 600,000 distinct CDR3 sequences, around 21% seen once. This clonotype was obtained from a young man with Graves' ophthalmopathy. Sequencing was performed on blood.

This CDR3 is CTSSLSGNTEAFF. CDR3 nucleotide sequence: TGTACCAGCAGCTTATCGGGGAACACTGAAGCTTTCTTT. J is TRBJ1-1 and V is TRBV7-3; D not resolved. This CDR3 is 13 amino acids long. Germline CDR1 reads SGHTA; CDR2 reads FQGTGA.